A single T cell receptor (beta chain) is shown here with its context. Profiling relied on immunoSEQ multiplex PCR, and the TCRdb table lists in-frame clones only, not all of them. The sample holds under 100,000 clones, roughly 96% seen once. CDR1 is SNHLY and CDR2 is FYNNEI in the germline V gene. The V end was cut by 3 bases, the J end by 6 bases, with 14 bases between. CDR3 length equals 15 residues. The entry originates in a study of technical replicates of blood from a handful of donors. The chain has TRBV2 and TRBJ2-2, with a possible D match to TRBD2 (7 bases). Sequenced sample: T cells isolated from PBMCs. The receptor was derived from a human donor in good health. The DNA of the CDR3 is TGTGCCAGCAGTGAGACCGGGGGGCGACCCGGGGAGCTGTTTTTT. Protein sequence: CASSETGGRPGELFF.